These 28 T cell receptor beta chains were sequenced from one sample in a study of T cell responses to AZD1222 COVID-19 vaccine. Produced via immunoSEQ multiplex PCR; TCRdb's table is partial and in-frame only. The data hold under 140,000 clones, with 94% observed a single time. Here the sequenced sample was peripheral blood, taken 28 days after the second AZD1222 dose. These receptors were collected from an adult who received the AZD1222 COVID-19 vaccine.

The V gene is TRBV16, the J gene TRBJ2-7; the D gene is possibly TRBD2 (6 bases). This CDR3 is built from 13 residues. Germline values: CDR1 KGHSY, CDR2 FQNENV. The germline V and J ends were trimmed by 5 bases and 2 bases, with 10 bases remaining between them. The DNA for the CDR3 is TGTGCCAGCAGCGCGGGACTCACCTACGAGCAGTACTTC. This translates into CASSAGLTYEQYF.

This rearrangement joins TRBV7-8 to TRBJ1-2; D is unresolved. This CDR3 comprises 14 residues. Trimming took 0 bases from V and 4 from J, leaving 9 bases between them. In germline, CDR1 is SGHVS, CDR2 FQNEAQ. CDR3 residues: CASSLALTSYGYTF. In DNA, the CDR3 is TGTGCCAGCAGCTTAGCGCTGACGAGCTATGGCTACACCTTC.

The chain links TRBV7-2 to TRBJ1-1; a weak D match, TRBD1 (5 bases). Per germline, CDR1 SGHTA and CDR2 FQGNSA. V lost 3 bases and J 6 bases, leaving 14 bases between the germline ends. The CDR3 totals 14 residues. CDR3 loop: CASSFLPRGAEAFF. DNA of the CDR3: TGTGCCAGCAGCTTCCTACCCCGGGGCGCTGAAGCTTTCTTT.

The rearrangement joins TRBV2 to TRBJ1-5; D perhaps matches TRBD1 (5 bases). In germline, CDR1 is SNHLY, CDR2 FYNNEI. CDR3 size: 15 residues. V was trimmed by 6 bases and J by 5 bases, leaving 17 bases between them. In nucleotides, the CDR3 is TGTGCCAGCAGGGAGGACACTTTGGGGGATCAGCCCCAGCATTTT. Its translation: CASREDTLGDQPQHF.

A few counts support this clone. The chain is built from TRBV5-1 and TRBJ2-2, with D tentatively TRBD2 (5 bases). CDR1 and CDR2 from the germline V gene are SGHRS and YFSETQ. There are 12 residues in the CDR3. V gave up 2 bases and J gave up 13 bases, with 12 bases separating them. The CDR3 DNA reads as TGCGCCAGCAGCTTCAGCGGCGAGGGGCTGTTTTTT. Amino acid sequence: CASSFSGEGLFF.

The gene calls are TRBV5-1 and TRBJ2-7; D gene ambiguous. Germline CDR1 is SGHRS and CDR2 is YFSETQ. There are 15 residues in the CDR3. V was cut by 0 bases and J by 5 bases, with 15 bases left in between. DNA for the CDR3: TGCGCCAGCAGCTTGGCCCTAAACGTGGGCCACGAGCAGTACTTC. It is translated as CASSLALNVGHEQYF.

Only one count was recorded for this clone. The V call is TRBV3-1 (or the pseudogene TRBV3-2), the J call TRBJ1-4, with 11 bases identical to TRBD1. The CDR3 sequence is 17 residues long. Unmatched junction bases numbered 6, after V lost 0 bases and J lost 6 bases. Germline loops: CDR1 LGHDT, CDR2 YNNKEL (reference sequence). The CDR3 DNA is TGTGCCAGCAGCCAAGACTTCGGGGACAGGGGGGATGAAAAACTGTTTTTT. Protein: CASSQDFGDRGDEKLFF.

The rearrangement links TRBV10-1 to TRBJ2-4; D is uncertain. CDR1 and CDR2 from the germline V gene are WNHNN and SYGVQD (reference sequence). This CDR3 contains 14 residues. V was clipped by 5 bases and J by 0 bases, with 8 bases between them. The CDR3 spells CASSSLEAKNIQYF. The CDR3, as DNA: TGCGCCAGCAGTTCGCTAGAAGCCAAAAACATTCAGTACTTC.

The chain employs TRBV2 and TRBJ1-6, with D perhaps TRBD1 (6 bases). The CDR3 is 16 residues long. Germline V gene lookup returns CDR1 SNHLY and CDR2 FYNNEI. V lost 6 bases to trimming and J lost 5 bases, with 17 bases between them. The CDR3 DNA follows: TGTGCCAGCAGCCCGGACAGCCTAGGGAATAATTCACCCCTCCACTTT. Translation gives CASSPDSLGNNSPLHF.

This clone was detected only a few times. This CDR3 reads CASSRDGVSSEKLFF. CDR3 sequence (DNA): TGTGCCAGCTCCCGGGACGGTGTCAGTTCTGAAAAACTGTTTTTT. The rearrangement uses TRBV18 and TRBJ1-4; tentatively, D is TRBD1 (5 bases). V dropped 6 bases and J dropped 7 bases, with 18 bases sitting between them. Per the germline V gene, CDR1 is KGHSH and CDR2 is LQKENI. This CDR3 comprises 15 residues.

The chain has TRBV9 and TRBJ2-7; D is unclear. The germline V gene has CDR1 SGDLS and CDR2 YYNGEE. Trimming left V 0 bases short and J 7 bases short, with 11 bases between. CDR3 length: 13 residues. DNA of the CDR3: TGTGCCAGCAGCGTAGTGAACGACGGGGAGCAGTACTTC. It specifies CASSVVNDGEQYF.

The V and J genes are TRBV12-3 or TRBV12-4 and TRBJ1-2; D uncertain. Between the trimmed V and J ends, which lost 2 bases and 4 bases, there was a span of 5 bases. This CDR3 has 12 amino acids. The CDR3 loop is CASSLSLYGYTF. Written as DNA, the CDR3 is TGTGCCAGCAGTTTATCCCTCTATGGCTACACCTTC.

This clone was recorded only once. The chain links TRBV7-9 to TRBJ1-1; no definite D call. The CDR3 is made up of 12 amino acids. The germline gives CDR1 SEHNR, CDR2 FQNEAQ (reference sequence). V gave up 1 base and J gave up 9 bases, with 9 bases separating them. The CDR3 bases are TGTGCCAGCAGCTTAGAGGACCGCCAAGCTTTCTTT. Translated, it gives CASSLEDRQAFF. The entire variable domain, with the rest obtained from reference TRBV7-9 and TRBJ1-1, is as follows: DTGVSQNPRHKITKRGQNVTFRCDPISEHNRLYWYRQTLGQGPEFLTYFQNEAQLEKSRLLSDRFSAERPKGSFSTLEIQRTEQGDSAMYLCASSLEDRQAFFGQGTRLTVV.

The count of this clone is one. The chain uses TRBV5-6 and TRBJ2-2, with TRBD1 identical over 11 bases. Trimming took 0 bases from V and 6 from J; bases not matched to a gene: 1. The CDR3 sequence is 15 residues long. The germline V gene encodes CDR1 SGHDT and CDR2 YYEEEE. The CDR3 reads CASSLGGQGAGELFF. The CDR3 DNA follows: TGTGCCAGCAGCTTGGGGGGACAGGGGGCCGGGGAGCTGTTTTTT.

J is TRBJ2-3 and V is TRBV20-1; D call uncertain. The germline V gene has CDR1 DFQATT and CDR2 SNEGSKA (reference sequence). V lost 3 bases to trimming and J lost 2 bases, with 9 bases between them. This CDR3 contains 13 residues. CDR3: CSASRQHTDTQYF. CDR3 nucleotides: TGCAGTGCTAGTAGGCAGCACACAGATACGCAGTATTTT.

The V gene is TRBV5-1, the J gene TRBJ1-1; 12 bases line up with TRBD1. The CDR3 runs 16 residues. V was pared by 1 base and J by 3 bases, with 4 bases of the junction left unmatched. The germline V gene encodes CDR1 SGHRS and CDR2 YFSETQ. The chain's CDR3 is CASSLRRDRGHTEAFF. The CDR3 DNA is TGCGCCAGCAGCTTGCGTAGGGACAGGGGGCACACTGAAGCTTTCTTT.

V is TRBV13 and J is TRBJ1-3, with 9 bases that match TRBD1. Germline lookup yields CDR1 PRHDT and CDR2 FYEKMQ (reference sequence). CDR3 length: 14 amino acids. With 7 bases clipped from V and 2 bases from J, the junction kept 3 bases outside the gene matches. Written as DNA, the CDR3 is TGTGCCAGCATCGACAGGGGGGCTGGAAACACCATATATTTT. This codes for CASIDRGAGNTIYF.

The gene calls are TRBV10-3 and TRBJ2-1, with 11 positions matching TRBD2. CDR3 size: 15 residues. From germline, CDR1 is ENHRY and CDR2 SYGVKD. The junction had 8 bases not matched to a gene; V was cut back by 6 bases and J by 7 bases. The CDR3 here is CAISPVAGGPNEQFF. The DNA of the CDR3 is TGTGCCATCAGCCCCGTAGCGGGAGGGCCAAATGAGCAGTTCTTC.

The chain is built from TRBV7-9 and TRBJ1-1; 7 bases agree with TRBD1. The J segment lost 1 base and the V segment lost 5 bases, leaving 10 bases of the junction unmatched. The CDR3 runs 16 residues. Germline CDR1 reads SEHNR; CDR2 reads FQNEAQ (reference sequence). DNA of the CDR3: TGTGCCAGCAGCATAAGTTTGGACAGGAGGAACACTGAAGCTTTCTTT. Amino acid sequence: CASSISLDRRNTEAFF.

The CDR3 sequence: CASSSQRGDNEKLFF. The CDR3 DNA sequence: TGTGCCAGCAGCTCACAGAGGGGGGATAATGAAAAACTGTTTTTT. The rearrangement uses TRBV7-6 and TRBJ1-4, with D tentatively TRBD1 (6 bases). Trimming stripped 4 bases from V and 4 bases from J, with 13 bases between. This CDR3 is built from 15 residues. The germline CDR1 and CDR2 sequences are SGHVS and FNYEAQ.

The chain employs TRBV7-9 and TRBJ2-1; D gene ambiguous. CDR1 is SEHNR, CDR2 FQNEAQ, per germline (reference sequence). Trimming took off 2 bases at V and 7 bases at J, with 9 bases between the two ends. This CDR3 region has 13 residues. The chain's CDR3 is CASSLTSNNEQFF. The DNA for the CDR3 is TGTGCCAGCAGCTTAACCAGTAATAATGAGCAGTTCTTC.

The V call is TRBV10-1, the J call TRBJ1-1; D may be TRBD1 (6 bases). Germline V gene lookup returns CDR1 WNHNN and CDR2 SYGVQD (reference sequence). Trimming stripped 8 bases from V and 5 bases from J, with 12 bases between. The CDR3 consists of 12 residues. The CDR3 DNA follows: TGCGCCAGCGGACACAGGGATACTGAAGCTTTCTTT. Its translation: CASGHRDTEAFF.

The chain employs TRBV4-1 and TRBJ1-2; D uncertain. From germline, CDR1 is MGHRA and CDR2 YSYEKL. CDR3 length equals 14 residues. V was trimmed by 5 bases and J by 7 bases, leaving 17 bases between them. The CDR3 DNA reads as TGCGCCAGCAGCGCTGGTAGTCGAAGTGGTGGCTACACCTTC. It encodes CASSAGSRSGGYTF.

The chain employs TRBV28 and TRBJ2-7; 9 nucleotides line up with TRBD2. Germline V gives CDR1 MDHEN, CDR2 SYDVKM. CDR3 length: 15 amino acids. J was trimmed by 5 bases and V by 0 bases; bases with no gene match: 5. The CDR3 spells CASSLWGGRADEQYF. The CDR3 nucleotides are TGTGCCAGCAGTTTATGGGGCGGGAGGGCCGACGAGCAGTACTTC.

The chain recombines TRBV4-1 with TRBJ1-1; no clear D. Germline loops: CDR1 MGHRA, CDR2 YSYEKL. Trimming removed 1 base at V and 0 bases at J, with 12 bases between. This CDR3 has 16 residues. CDR3 protein: CASSQAAQNLNTEAFF. The CDR3 bases are TGCGCCAGCAGCCAAGCCGCACAGAATTTGAACACTGAAGCTTTCTTT.

The genes are TRBV9 and TRBJ1-1, with D unresolved. The CDR3 runs to 14 residues. The V end lost 2 bases, the J end lost 2 bases, and 10 bases lay between the germline ends. Germline V gene sequence: CDR1 SGDLS, CDR2 YYNGEE. The CDR3 reads CASSVRALNTEAFF. The DNA of the CDR3 is TGTGCCAGCAGCGTGAGAGCCCTAAACACTGAAGCTTTCTTT.

This rearrangement joins TRBV2 to TRBJ1-2; 7 bases align to TRBD1. Germline CDR1 and CDR2: SNHLY and FYNNEI. This CDR3 has 14 amino acids. Trimming removed 10 bases from V and 4 bases from J; junction bases left unmatched: 12. This CDR3 is CATHRETGAYGYTF. In DNA, the CDR3 is TGTGCCACCCATAGAGAAACAGGGGCCTATGGCTACACCTTC.

The chain uses TRBV11-2 and TRBJ1-2; 7 bases agree with TRBD1. Germline V gene lookup returns CDR1 SGHAT and CDR2 FQNNGV. The junction had 9 bases not matched to a gene; V was cut back by 5 bases and J by 3 bases. The CDR3 spans 15 residues. CDR3 coding DNA: TGTGCCAGCAGCCTAATCACAGGGGACTACTATGGCTACACCTTC. Its translation: CASSLITGDYYGYTF.